This T cell receptor beta chain emerged from a study of blood T cell repertoires in COVID-19. In the study overall: Some COVID-19 samples were acute and others convalescent; all came from the United States, Italy and Spain. Sources were T cells, B-cell-depleted T cells, or PBMCs; the material itself was cDNA or gDNA.

The CDR3 runs to 14 residues. V gave up 1 base and J gave up 2 bases; unmatched junction bases: 2. Per germline, CDR1 SGHNT and CDR2 YYREEE (reference sequence). In the authors' workflow: Reference gene primer amplification in the assay estimated nucleated cell counts. Assay: immunoSEQ multiplex PCR; the TCRdb copy retains only in-frame clones and omits some. The DNA gave D and trimming, while V, J and clone size come from that table. The repertoire consists of 30,000 to 40,000 clones, with 70% to 80% occurring once and the leading ten covering around 30%. What was sequenced was peripheral blood. This clonotype originated in a man aged 80 or over with acute or convalescent COVID-19. The chain employs TRBV5-4 and TRBJ2-7; TRBD1 agrees at 8 bases. As DNA, the CDR3 is TGTGCCAGCAGCTTGAGACAGGGGACCTACGAGCAGTACTTC. Amino acid sequence: CASSLRQGTYEQYF.